A single sample is the source of the 2 T cell receptor beta chains below, sequenced in a study of blood T cells in healthy people across ages. A J-beta primer mix and a sample-barcoded 5' primer were used in a second PCR of roughly 6 to 12 cycles. TCRdb passed the 5' RACE reads through MiXCR, listing each CDR3 protein once. The table has roughly 1.6 million distinct CDR3 sequences, about 35% seen once; the top ten hold 10% to 12%. Sequencing was performed on blood. The receptors were gathered from a woman in her twenties or thirties in good health.

The chain uses TRBV6-1 and TRBJ2-3; TRBD1 agrees at 8 bases. This CDR3 contains 17 residues. The V gene end was trimmed by 6 bases and the J gene end by 0 bases; junction bases not matched to a gene: 11. Germline V gene sequence: CDR1 MNHNS, CDR2 SASEGT. CDR3 DNA sequence: TGTGCCAGCAGCCTCCCCGGACAGGGATATAGCACAGATACGCAGTATTTT. As protein: CASSLPGQGYSTDTQYF.

The table lists this clonotype with a few counts. Germline and junction disagree at one end, which may indicate a read error. The chain joins TRBV5-1 to TRBJ2-7, with no clear D. Per germline, CDR1 SGHRS and CDR2 YFSETQ. This CDR3 region has 11 residues. CDR3: CASSFSSEQYF. CDR3 nucleotide sequence: TGCGCCAGCAGCTTTTCCTCCGAGCAGTACTTC.